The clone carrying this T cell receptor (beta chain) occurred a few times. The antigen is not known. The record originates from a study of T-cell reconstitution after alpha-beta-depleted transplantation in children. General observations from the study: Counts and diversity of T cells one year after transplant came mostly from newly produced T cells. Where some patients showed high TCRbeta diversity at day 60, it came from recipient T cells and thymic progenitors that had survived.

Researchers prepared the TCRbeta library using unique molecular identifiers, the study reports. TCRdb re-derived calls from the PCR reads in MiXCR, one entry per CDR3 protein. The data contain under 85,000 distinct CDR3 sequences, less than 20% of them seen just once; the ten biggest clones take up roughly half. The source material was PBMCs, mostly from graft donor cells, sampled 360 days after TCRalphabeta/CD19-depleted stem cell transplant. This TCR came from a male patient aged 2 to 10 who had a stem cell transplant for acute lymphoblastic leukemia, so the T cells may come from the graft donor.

CDR3 sequence (DNA): TGTGCCAGCAGTGAGGGGACATACTACGAGCAGTACTTC. It yields the protein CASSEGTYYEQYF. The rearrangement joins TRBV6-1 to TRBJ2-7; perhaps TRBD1 as D (6 bases). Germline V gives CDR1 MNHNS, CDR2 SASEGT. The CDR3 extends over 13 amino acids. The V and J ends lost 3 bases and 3 bases respectively, with 9 bases between them.